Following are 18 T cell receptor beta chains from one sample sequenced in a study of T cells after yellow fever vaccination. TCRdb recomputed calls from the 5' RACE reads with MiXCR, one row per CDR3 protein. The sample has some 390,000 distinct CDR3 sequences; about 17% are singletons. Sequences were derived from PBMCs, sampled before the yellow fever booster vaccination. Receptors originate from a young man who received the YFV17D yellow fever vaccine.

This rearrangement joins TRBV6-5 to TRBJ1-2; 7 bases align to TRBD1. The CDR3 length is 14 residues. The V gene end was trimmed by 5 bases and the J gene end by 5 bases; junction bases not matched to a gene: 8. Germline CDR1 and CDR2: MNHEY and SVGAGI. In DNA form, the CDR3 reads TGTGCCAGCAGTCCCGCTCCGGGACAGTATGGCTACACCTTC. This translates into CASSPAPGQYGYTF.

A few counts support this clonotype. The CDR3 reads CASSLRTPRGTDTQYF. As DNA, the CDR3 is TGTGCCAGCAGCCTCCGGACGCCCCGGGGCACAGATACGCAGTATTTT. The V and J genes are TRBV7-6 and TRBJ2-3; D ambiguous. This CDR3 has 16 amino acids. Germline values: CDR1 SGHVS, CDR2 FNYEAQ. Trimming cost V 5 bases and J 1 base, with 16 bases left between them.

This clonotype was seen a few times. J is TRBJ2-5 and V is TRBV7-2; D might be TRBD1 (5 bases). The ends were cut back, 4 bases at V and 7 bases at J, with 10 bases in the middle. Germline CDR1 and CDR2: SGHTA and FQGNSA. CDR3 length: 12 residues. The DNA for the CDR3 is TGTGCCAGCAGCTCCCTAGGGGTGACCCAGTACTTC. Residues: CASSSLGVTQYF. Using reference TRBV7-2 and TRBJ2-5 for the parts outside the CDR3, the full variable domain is GAGVSQSPSNKVTEKGKDVELRCDPISGHTALYWYRQSLGQGLEFLIYFQGNSAPDKSGLPSDRFSAERTGGSVSTLTIQRTQQEDSAVYLCASSSLGVTQYFGPGTRLLVL.

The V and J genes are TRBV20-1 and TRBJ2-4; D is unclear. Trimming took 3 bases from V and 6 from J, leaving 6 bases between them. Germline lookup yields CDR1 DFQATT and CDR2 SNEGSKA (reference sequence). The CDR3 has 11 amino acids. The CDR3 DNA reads TGCAGTGCTAGTTGGGGAAACATTCAGTACTTC. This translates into CSASWGNIQYF.

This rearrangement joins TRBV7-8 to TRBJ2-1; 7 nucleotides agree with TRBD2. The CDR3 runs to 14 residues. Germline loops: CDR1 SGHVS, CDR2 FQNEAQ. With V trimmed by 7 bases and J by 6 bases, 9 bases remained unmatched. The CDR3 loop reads CASNAAGVLNEQFF. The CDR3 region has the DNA TGTGCCAGCAACGCTGCGGGGGTACTCAATGAGCAGTTCTTC.

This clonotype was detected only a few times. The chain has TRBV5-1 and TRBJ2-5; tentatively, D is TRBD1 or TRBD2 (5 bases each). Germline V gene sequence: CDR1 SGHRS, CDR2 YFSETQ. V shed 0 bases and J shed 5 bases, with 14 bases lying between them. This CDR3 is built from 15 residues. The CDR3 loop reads CASSLGTGLGETQYF. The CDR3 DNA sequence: TGCGCCAGCAGCTTGGGAACAGGACTGGGCGAGACCCAGTACTTC.

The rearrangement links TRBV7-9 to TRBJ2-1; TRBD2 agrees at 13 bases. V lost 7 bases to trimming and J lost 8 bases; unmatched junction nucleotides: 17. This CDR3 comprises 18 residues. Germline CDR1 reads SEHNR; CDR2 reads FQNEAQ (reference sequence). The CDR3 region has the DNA TGTGCCAGCAACATACGCCCAGGACTAGCGGGGGACTGGGATGAGCAGTTCTTC. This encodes CASNIRPGLAGDWDEQFF.

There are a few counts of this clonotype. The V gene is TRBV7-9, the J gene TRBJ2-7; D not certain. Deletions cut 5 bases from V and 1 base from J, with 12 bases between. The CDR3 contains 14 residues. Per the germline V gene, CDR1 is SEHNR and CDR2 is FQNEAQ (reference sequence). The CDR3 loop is CASSERAGSYEQYF. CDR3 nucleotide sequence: TGTGCCAGCAGCGAGCGAGCAGGATCCTACGAGCAGTACTTC.

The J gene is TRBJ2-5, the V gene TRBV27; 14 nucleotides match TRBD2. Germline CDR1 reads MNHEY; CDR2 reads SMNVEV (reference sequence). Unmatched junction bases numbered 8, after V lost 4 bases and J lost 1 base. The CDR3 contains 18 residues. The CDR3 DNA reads TGTGCCAGCAGTTCCGGGACTAGCGGGGGCCTCTTCCAAGAGACCCAGTACTTC. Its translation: CASSSGTSGGLFQETQYF.

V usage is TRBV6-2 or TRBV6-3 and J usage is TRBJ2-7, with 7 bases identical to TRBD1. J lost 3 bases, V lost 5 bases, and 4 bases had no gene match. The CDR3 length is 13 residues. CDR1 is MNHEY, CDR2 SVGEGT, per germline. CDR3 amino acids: CASSARTGYEQYF. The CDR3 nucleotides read TGTGCCAGCAGTGCAAGGACAGGCTACGAGCAGTACTTC.

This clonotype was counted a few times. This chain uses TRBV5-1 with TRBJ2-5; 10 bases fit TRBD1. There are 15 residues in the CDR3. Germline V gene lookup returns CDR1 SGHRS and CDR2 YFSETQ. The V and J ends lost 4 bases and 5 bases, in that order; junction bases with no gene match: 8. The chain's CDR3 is CASSPTTGGGETQYF. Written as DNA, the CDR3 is TGCGCCAGCAGCCCAACGACAGGGGGCGGGGAGACCCAGTACTTC.

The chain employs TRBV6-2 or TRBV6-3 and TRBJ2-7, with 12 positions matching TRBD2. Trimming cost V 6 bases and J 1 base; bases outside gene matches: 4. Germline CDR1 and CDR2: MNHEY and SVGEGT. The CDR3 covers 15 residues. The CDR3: CASRQLAGGSYEQYV. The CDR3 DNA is TGTGCCAGCAGGCAACTAGCGGGGGGATCCTACGAGCAGTACGTC.

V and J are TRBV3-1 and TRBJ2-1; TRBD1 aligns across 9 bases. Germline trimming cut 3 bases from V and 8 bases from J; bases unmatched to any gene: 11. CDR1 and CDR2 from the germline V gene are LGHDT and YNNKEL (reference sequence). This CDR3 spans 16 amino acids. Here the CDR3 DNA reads TGTGCCAGCAGCCATGATAACAGGGGGCGTCGTTATGAGCAGTTCTTC. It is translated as CASSHDNRGRRYEQFF.

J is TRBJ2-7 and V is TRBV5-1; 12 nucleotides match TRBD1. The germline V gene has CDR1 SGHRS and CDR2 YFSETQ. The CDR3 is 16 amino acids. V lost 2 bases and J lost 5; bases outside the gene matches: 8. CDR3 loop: CASSLIPGQGANEQYF. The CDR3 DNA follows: TGCGCCAGCAGCTTAATACCGGGACAGGGGGCGAACGAGCAGTACTTC.

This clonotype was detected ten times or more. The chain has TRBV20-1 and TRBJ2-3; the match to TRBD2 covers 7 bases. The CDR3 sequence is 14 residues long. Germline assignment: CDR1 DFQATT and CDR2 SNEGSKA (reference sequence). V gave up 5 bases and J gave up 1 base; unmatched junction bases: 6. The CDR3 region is CSAPTAGGTDTQYF. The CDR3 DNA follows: TGCAGTGCTCCAACGGCGGGGGGCACAGATACGCAGTATTTT.

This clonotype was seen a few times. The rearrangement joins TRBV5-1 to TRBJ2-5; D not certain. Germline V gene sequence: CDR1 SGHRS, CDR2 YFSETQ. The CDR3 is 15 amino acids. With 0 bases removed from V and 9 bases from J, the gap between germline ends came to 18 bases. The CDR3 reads CASSLAVVAHGSQYF. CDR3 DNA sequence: TGCGCCAGCAGCTTGGCCGTAGTAGCACATGGGTCCCAGTACTTC.

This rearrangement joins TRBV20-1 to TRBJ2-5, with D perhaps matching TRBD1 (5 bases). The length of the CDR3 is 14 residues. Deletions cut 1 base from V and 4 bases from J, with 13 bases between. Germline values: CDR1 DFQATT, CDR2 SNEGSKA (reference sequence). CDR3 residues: CSARVPRDGETQYF. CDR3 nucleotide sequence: TGCAGTGCTAGAGTGCCCAGGGATGGAGAGACCCAGTACTTC.

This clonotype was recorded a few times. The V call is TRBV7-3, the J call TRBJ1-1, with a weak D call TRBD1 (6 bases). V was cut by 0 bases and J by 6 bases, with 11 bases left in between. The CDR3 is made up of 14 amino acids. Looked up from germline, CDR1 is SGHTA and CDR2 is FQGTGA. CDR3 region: CASSLTGGLSEAFF. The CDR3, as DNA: TGTGCCAGCAGCTTAACAGGGGGACTATCTGAAGCTTTCTTT.